This TCR beta chain was observed in a study of blood T cells in healthy people across ages. Study observations and caveats: Donor CMV status, an unknown factor, possibly confounded changes in expanded clonotypes.

This clonotype was found a few times. The antigen is not known. The donors, all healthy, were Caucasians living in Russia, aged roughly 6 to 100. Per-sample PBMC isolation yielded at least 6.5 million cells. Germline-derived CDR1 and CDR2 are SGHTA and FQGNSA. V shed 1 base and J shed 3 bases, with 12 bases lying between them. This CDR3 is 15 amino acids long. Using a J-beta primer mix together with a sample-barcoded 5' primer, a second PCR was run for roughly 6 to 12 cycles. TCRdb analysed the 5' RACE reads with MiXCR anew, one entry per CDR3 protein. The sample has hundreds of thousands of distinct CDR3 sequences; 40% to 50% are singletons.

This TCR was recovered from a man in his sixties in good health. Input material: blood. V usage is TRBV7-2 and J usage is TRBJ1-2; D gene ambiguous. CDR3 coding DNA: TGTGCCAGCAGCTTAGATCGTAGTGGGGACTATGGCTACACCTTC. This gives the protein CASSLDRSGDYGYTF. Full variable domain (outside the CDR3, taken from reference TRBV7-2 and TRBJ1-2): GAGVSQSPSNKVTEKGKDVELRCDPISGHTALYWYRQSLGQGLEFLIYFQGNSAPDKSGLPSDRFSAERTGGSVSTLTIQRTQQEDSAVYLCASSLDRSGDYGYTFGSGTRLTVV.